This T cell receptor beta chain was retrieved from a study of regulatory T cells in long-lasting Graves disease. General study results and limits: The study found TRBV28, TRBJ1-2 and TRBJ2-5 favored in persistent disease. Comparison showed that persistent patients shared more public clonotypes (2,741) than new patients (over 950). Researchers examined only peripheral blood and not thyroid tissue.

This clonotype occurred once. Antigen specificity is unknown. Given a much more abundant clone one base away, this may be a read error. iRepertoire HTBI primers and Arm-PCR of CDR3 regions built TCR beta libraries. MiXCR, applied by TCRdb to the multiplex PCR reads, yields one record per CDR3 protein. Found here are 700,000 or so distinct CDR3 sequences, around 30% of them singletons; the top ten hold around 40%. The CDR3 is 15 residues long. The V end was cut by 3 bases, the J end by 9 bases, with 20 bases between. Time point defined: persistent/refractory GD, antithyroid drugs over 5 years with positive TRAb. From PBMCs, RNA was extracted and then used to make the TCR library.

This clonotype originated in a female donor with Graves disease. The V gene is TRBV12-3 or TRBV12-4, the J gene TRBJ1-2; D is unclear. Source: peripheral blood mononuclear cells (PBMCs), taken when the disease was refractory, from a patient treated with antithyroid drugs. The CDR3 sequence: CASSFLAALSGRYTF. DNA of the CDR3: TGTGCCAGCAGTTTCCTGGCGGCCTTAAGTGGTCGCTACACCTTC.